This T cell receptor beta chain is drawn from a study of EBV T-cell therapy then PD-1 blockade in nasopharyngeal carcinoma. Treatment meaning: AdE1-LMPpoly-expanded autologous EBV-specific T-cell therapy followed by anti-PD-1 nivolumab. Sequenced by immunoSEQ multiplex PCR; TCRdb stores in-frame clones only, minus some. The sample has approximately 25,000 clones, under 90% seen once. V lost 0 bases, J lost 5 bases, and 1 base stayed unmatched. There are 14 residues in the CDR3. The germline V gene encodes CDR1 SEHNR and CDR2 FQNEAQ (reference sequence). To note about this clone: No antigen is known for it.

The sample here was CD8+ T cells from blood, taken at approximately day 64 from a patient whose treatment included autologous EBV-specific T cells and nivolumab. This chain joins TRBV7-9 and TRBJ2-7, with 10 bases fitting TRBD1. The TCR originated in a man in his forties or fifties with nasopharyngeal carcinoma. The CDR3 DNA sequence: TGTGCCAGCAGCTTAGCCGGACAGGGGGACGAGCAGTACTTC. Translated: CASSLAGQGDEQYF.